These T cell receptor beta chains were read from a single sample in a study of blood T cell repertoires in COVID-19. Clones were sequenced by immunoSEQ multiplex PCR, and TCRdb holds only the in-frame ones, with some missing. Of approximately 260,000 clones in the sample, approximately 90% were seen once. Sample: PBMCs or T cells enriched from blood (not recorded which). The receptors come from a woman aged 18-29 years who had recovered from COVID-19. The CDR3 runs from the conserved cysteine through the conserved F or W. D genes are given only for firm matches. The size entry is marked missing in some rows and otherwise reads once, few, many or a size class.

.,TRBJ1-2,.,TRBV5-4,CASSGGNYGYTF,TGTGCCAGCAGCGGGGGCAACTATGGCTACACCTTC
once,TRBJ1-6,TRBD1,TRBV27,CASRQGFENSPLHF,TGTGCCAGCAGACAGGGGTTCGAGAATTCACCCCTCCACTTT
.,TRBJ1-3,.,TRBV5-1,CASSLDLSGNTIYF,TGCGCCAGCAGCTTGGACCTATCTGGAAACACCATATATTTT
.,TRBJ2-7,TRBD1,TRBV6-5,CASSYAGTGRYEQYF,TGTGCCAGCAGTTACGCGGGGACAGGGAGGTACGAGCAGTACTTC
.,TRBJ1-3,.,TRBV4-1,CASSQPAGSGNTIYF,TGCGCCAGCAGCCAACCCGCCGGCTCTGGAAACACCATATATTTT
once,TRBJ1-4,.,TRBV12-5,CASGLRGYGNEKLFF,TGTGCTAGTGGTTTGCGCGGATATGGTAATGAAAAACTGTTTTTT
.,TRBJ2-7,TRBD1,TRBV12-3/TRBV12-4,CASSFTGAYEQYF,TGTGCCAGCAGTTTCACAGGGGCCTACGAGCAGTACTTC
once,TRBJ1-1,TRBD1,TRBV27,CASSLNRDSEAFF,TGTGCCAGCAGTTTGAACCGGGACAGTGAAGCTTTCTTT
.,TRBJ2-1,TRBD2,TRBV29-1,CSAGTSGNSYNEQFF,TGCAGCGCCGGGACTAGCGGGAACTCCTACAATGAGCAGTTCTTC
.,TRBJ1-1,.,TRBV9,CASSPAGIGSTEAFF,TGTGCCAGCAGCCCCGCGGGAATTGGGAGCACTGAAGCTTTCTTT
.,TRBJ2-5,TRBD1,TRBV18,CASSPIGGAGETQYF,TGTGCCAGCTCACCGATAGGGGGCGCCGGGGAGACCCAGTACTTC
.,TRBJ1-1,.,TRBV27,CASSYRRLNTEAFF,TGTGCCAGCAGTTACAGGCGATTGAACACTGAAGCTTTCTTT
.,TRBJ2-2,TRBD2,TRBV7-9,CASMQLAGVIGELFF,TGTGCCAGCATGCAACTAGCGGGAGTTATCGGGGAGCTGTTTTTT
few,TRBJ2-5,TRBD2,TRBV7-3,CASARREGETQYF,TGTGCCAGCGCGCGGCGGGAGGGAGAGACCCAGTACTTC
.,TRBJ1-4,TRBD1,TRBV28,CACGQGINEKLFF,TGTGCCTGCGGACAGGGCATTAATGAAAAACTGTTTTTT
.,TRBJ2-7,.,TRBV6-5,CASTDFLTYEQYF,TGTGCCAGCACGGACTTTTTAACCTACGAGCAGTACTTC
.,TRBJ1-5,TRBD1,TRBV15,CATSRATGGPYQPQHF,TGTGCCACCAGCAGAGCGACAGGGGGGCCCTATCAGCCCCAGCATTTT
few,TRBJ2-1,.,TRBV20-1,CSASGRAGGYNEQFF,TGCAGTGCTAGTGGAAGGGCGGGTGGATACAATGAGCAGTTCTTC
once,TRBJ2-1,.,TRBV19,CASSWGHLNEQFF,TGTGCCAGTAGTTGGGGCCATCTCAATGAGCAGTTCTTC
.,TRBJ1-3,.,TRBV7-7,CASSIWTPRGCGNTIYF,TGTGCTAGCAGCATCTGGACCCCAAGGGGTTGTGGAAACACCATATATTTT
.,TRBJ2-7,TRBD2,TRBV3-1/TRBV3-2,CASSQGGLAGLIEQYF,TGTGCCAGCAGCCAAGGGGGACTAGCGGGATTAATCGAGCAGTACTTC
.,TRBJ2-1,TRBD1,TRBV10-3,CAISEVRGRDNEQFF,TGTGCCATCAGTGAAGTAAGGGGGCGAGACAATGAGCAGTTCTTC
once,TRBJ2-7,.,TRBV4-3,CASSHPKGEGPSYEQYF,TGCGCCAGCAGCCACCCCAAGGGGGAGGGTCCCTCCTACGAGCAGTACTTC
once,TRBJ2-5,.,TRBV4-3,CASSQAWGVGETQYF,TGCGCCAGCAGCCAAGCTTGGGGGGTAGGGGAGACCCAGTACTTC
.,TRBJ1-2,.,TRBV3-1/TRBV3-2,CASSRRNYGYTF,TGTGCCAGCAGCAGGAGAAACTATGGCTACACCTTC
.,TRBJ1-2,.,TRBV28,CAGGAENYGYTF,TGTGCCGGGGGGGCAGAGAACTATGGCTACACCTTC
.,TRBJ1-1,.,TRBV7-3,CASKAAAGNTEAFF,TGTGCCAGCAAAGCCGCGGCGGGGAACACTGAAGCTTTCTTT
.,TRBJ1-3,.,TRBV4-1,CASSQEYRNTIYF,TGCGCCAGCAGCCAAGAGTACAGAAACACCATATATTTT
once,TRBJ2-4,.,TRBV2,CASKRENIQYF,TGTGCCAGCAAGAGGGAAAACATTCAGTACTTC
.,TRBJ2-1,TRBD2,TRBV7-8,CASSTPGGAFPYVQFF,TGTGCCAGCAGCACTCCCGGGGGGGCCTTCCCATACGTCCAGTTCTTC
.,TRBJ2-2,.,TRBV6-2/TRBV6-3,CASSQRQAGELFF,TGTGCCAGCAGTCAAAGACAGGCCGGGGAGCTGTTTTTT
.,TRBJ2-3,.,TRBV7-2,CASSFTAGWADTQYF,TGTGCCAGCAGCTTTACGGCGGGGTGGGCAGATACGCAGTATTTT
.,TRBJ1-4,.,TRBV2,CASSADLSGEKLFF,TGTGCCAGCAGCGCGGACTTGTCGGGTGAAAAACTGTTTTTT
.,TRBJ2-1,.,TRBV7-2,CASSLAGGPHNEQFF,TGTGCCAGCAGCTTAGCGGGGGGGCCGCACAATGAGCAGTTCTTC
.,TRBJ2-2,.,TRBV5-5,CASSLSLQATFTGELFF,TGTGCCAGCAGCTTGAGTTTGCAGGCTACTTTCACCGGGGAGCTGTTTTTT
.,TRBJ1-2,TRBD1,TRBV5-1,CATMPGQGNYGYTF,TGCGCTACTATGCCGGGACAGGGTAACTATGGCTACACCTTC